Below are 25 T cell receptor beta chains sequenced from a single sample in a study of OX40 agonist ivuxolimab in advanced cancers. Data came from immunoSEQ multiplex PCR; TCRdb stores just in-frame clones and leaves some out. The sample has around 20,000 clones, over 75% seen once. This material consisted of CD4+ or CD8+ T cells sorted from blood, taken in a trial of the OX40 agonist ivuxolimab. These receptors were collected from an adult with an advanced solid tumor such as melanoma, head and neck, liver or kidney cancer.

The chain couples TRBV27 to TRBJ2-5; 8 bases are a match to TRBD1. This CDR3 is 15 amino acids long. With 7 bases clipped from V and 4 bases from J, the junction kept 11 bases outside the gene matches. Germline V gene lookup returns CDR1 MNHEY and CDR2 SMNVEV (reference sequence). The CDR3 spells CASMPGQGEGETQYF. DNA of the CDR3: TGTGCCAGCATGCCAGGACAGGGAGAGGGAGAGACCCAGTACTTC.

This clone has only one observation. The chain couples TRBV28 to TRBJ2-7; unclear D gene. The length of the CDR3 is 16 residues. Germline V gene sequence: CDR1 MDHEN, CDR2 SYDVKM. The ends were cut back, 2 bases at V and 0 bases at J, with 14 bases in the middle. Here the CDR3 reads CASSLNPDRLSYEQYF. The CDR3 nucleotides read TGTGCCAGCAGTTTAAACCCGGACCGACTCTCCTACGAGCAGTACTTC.

The rearrangement joins TRBV15 to TRBJ2-3; no reliable D call. Germline-derived CDR1 and CDR2 are LNHNV and YYDKDF (reference sequence). CDR3 length: 12 residues. The V and J ends lost 3 bases and 3 bases respectively, with 4 bases between them. The CDR3 DNA is TGTGCCACCAGCAGCGATACAGATACGCAGTATTTT. It yields the protein CATSSDTDTQYF.

This chain joins TRBV2 and TRBJ2-3; 14 nucleotides align to TRBD2. The junction had 18 bases not matched to a gene; V was cut back by 4 bases and J by 0 bases. Per germline, CDR1 SNHLY and CDR2 FYNNEI. The CDR3 is made up of 22 amino acids. The CDR3 region is CASSVYRGTRLAGGTSTDTQYF. The CDR3 DNA reads as TGTGCCAGCAGTGTGTACAGAGGAACCCGACTAGCGGGAGGGACTAGCACAGATACGCAGTATTTT. Looking up the rest from reference TRBV2 and TRBJ2-3 gives the full variable domain: EPEVTQTPSHQVTQMGQEVILRCVPISNHLYFYWYRQILGQKVEFLVSFYNNEISEKSEIFDDQFSVERPDGSNFTLKIRSTKLEDSAMYFCASSVYRGTRLAGGTSTDTQYFGPGTRLTVL.

CDR3 nucleotides: TGTGCCAGCAGTCAACCCCCCGGGACCGACACCTACGAGCAGTACTTC. The encoded protein is CASSQPPGTDTYEQYF. The V call is TRBV6-6, the J call TRBJ2-7, with D perhaps assigned TRBD1 or TRBD2 (5 bases each). This CDR3 contains 16 residues. Between the trimmed V and J ends, which lost 5 bases and 2 bases, there was a span of 19 bases. The germline V gene has CDR1 MNHNY and CDR2 SVGAGI (reference sequence).

V gene TRBV27 combines with J gene TRBJ2-5; D may be TRBD2 (6 bases). The CDR3 consists of 15 residues. The V and J ends lost 0 bases and 4 bases respectively, with 12 bases between them. Germline V gene data show CDR1 as MNHEY and CDR2 as SMNVEV (reference sequence). CDR3 nucleotide sequence: TGTGCCAGCAGTTTATCGGGGGGTCTGGGAGAGACCCAGTACTTC. It translates to CASSLSGGLGETQYF.

The gene calls are TRBV19 and TRBJ1-2; D uncertain. The germline V and J ends were trimmed by 1 base and 4 bases, with 7 bases remaining between them. The germline V gene encodes CDR1 LNHDA and CDR2 SQIVND (reference sequence). This CDR3 is built from 13 residues. The CDR3 bases are TGTGCCAGTAGTATAGCTGGGTTCTATGGCTACACCTTC. Protein sequence: CASSIAGFYGYTF.

This chain links TRBV5-4 with TRBJ2-4; TRBD1 matches at 10 bases. The V gene's germline CDR1 is SGHNT and CDR2 YYREEE (reference sequence). Trimming at V came to 3 bases and at J to 7 bases, leaving 7 bases not matched to a gene. The CDR3 has 15 amino acids. CDR3 bases: TGTGCCAGCAGCTCGACAGGGGGCGTTAAGAACATTCAGTACTTC. Translation gives CASSSTGGVKNIQYF. The whole variable domain, filled in from reference TRBV5-4 and TRBJ2-4, reads ETGVTQSPTHLIKTRGQQVTLRCSSQSGHNTVSWYQQALGQGPQFIFQYYREEENGRGNFPPRFSGLQFPNYSSELNVNALELDDSALYLCASSSTGGVKNIQYFGAGTRLSVL.

V is TRBV15 and J is TRBJ2-6; D unresolved. Germline CDR1 LNHNV, CDR2 YYDKDF (reference sequence). Trimming cost V 0 bases and J 2 bases, with 5 bases left between them. There are 15 residues in the CDR3. The CDR3 DNA reads as TGTGCCACCAGCAGAGATTCAGCTGGGGCCAACGTCCTGACTTTC. Its protein is CATSRDSAGANVLTF.

The V and J genes are TRBV4-2 and TRBJ1-2, with D possibly TRBD1 on 5 matching bases. This CDR3 is 16 amino acids long. V was pared by 0 bases and J by 4 bases, with 15 bases between. Germline V gene sequence: CDR1 LGHNA, CDR2 YNFKEQ. Written as DNA, the CDR3 is TGTGCCAGCAGCCAAGACCTGAGGCGGGGGAGCTATGGCTACACCTTC. Translated: CASSQDLRRGSYGYTF.

The chain employs TRBV29-1 and TRBJ1-5; 10 nucleotides match TRBD1. CDR3 length: 13 residues. Germline lookup yields CDR1 SQVTM and CDR2 ANQGSEA. V was pared by 8 bases and J by 5 bases, with 6 bases of the junction left unmatched. CDR3 DNA: TGCAGCTTCTGGACAGGGGGAGATCAGCCCCAGCATTTT. Translation: CSFWTGGDQPQHF.

This chain joins TRBV7-9 and TRBJ2-7; maybe TRBD1 (6 bases). Per the germline V gene, CDR1 is SEHNR and CDR2 is FQNEAQ (reference sequence). This CDR3 contains 15 residues. The V and J ends lost 3 bases and 4 bases respectively, with 16 bases between them. The CDR3 region is CASSFGQMRTYEQYF. CDR3 DNA: TGTGCCAGCAGCTTCGGACAGATGAGGACTTACGAGCAGTACTTC.

This sequence joins TRBV10-2 and TRBJ2-3; D may be TRBD2 (7 bases). From germline, CDR1 is WSHSY and CDR2 SAAADI. Trimming left V 8 bases short and J 3 bases short, with 12 bases between. The CDR3 sequence is 13 residues long. The CDR3 sequence is CASGGGGTDTQYF. The CDR3 region has the DNA TGCGCCAGCGGGGGGGGCGGAACAGATACGCAGTATTTT.

CDR3 nucleotides: TGTGCCAGCAGATGGGCCAGGGGTGAACGGCAGCCCCAGCATTTT. Protein: CASRWARGERQPQHF. The chain uses TRBV2 and TRBJ1-5, with a tentative D call TRBD1 (6 bases). The V end lost 6 bases, the J end lost 7 bases, and 19 bases lay between the germline ends. The length of the CDR3 is 15 residues. Germline CDR1 and CDR2: SNHLY and FYNNEI.

The CDR3 spells CASSLAMLVLGNSYEQYF. The CDR3, as DNA: TGTGCCAGCAGCTTAGCTATGTTGGTTCTTGGGAATTCTTACGAGCAGTACTTC. The rearrangement uses TRBV7-9 and TRBJ2-7; D unclear. The CDR3 is made up of 18 amino acids. The V gene's germline CDR1 is SEHNR and CDR2 FQNEAQ (reference sequence). The V end was cut by 0 bases, the J end by 4 bases, with 22 bases between.

With regard to this clone: Within the sample, other DNA sequences also encode this same CDR3. The rearrangement uses TRBV27 and TRBJ2-3, with D perhaps matching TRBD1 or TRBD2 (7 bases each). Trimming stripped 2 bases from V and 2 bases from J, with 20 bases between. Germline values: CDR1 MNHEY, CDR2 SMNVEV (reference sequence). The CDR3 covers 18 residues. The CDR3 bases are TGTGCCAGCAGTTTAAGTGTTGGCAGGGGGGGGTTCACAGATACGCAGTATTTT. It translates to CASSLSVGRGGFTDTQYF.

The chain couples TRBV7-9 to TRBJ1-4, with TRBD1 identical over 7 bases. The germline V gene encodes CDR1 SEHNR and CDR2 FQNEAQ (reference sequence). V lost 1 base, J lost 17 bases, and 7 bases stayed unmatched. The CDR3 covers 12 residues. Here the CDR3 reads CASSLDPGQQFF. DNA of the CDR3: TGTGCCAGCAGCTTAGATCCGGGACAGCAATTTTTT.

This clone was recorded once. The chain is built from TRBV9 and TRBJ2-7; TRBD1 matches 8 bases. Germline V gives CDR1 SGDLS, CDR2 YYNGEE. The CDR3 is made up of 16 amino acids. V lost 2 bases, J lost 3 bases, and 10 bases stayed unmatched. CDR3: CASSVGTGGFHYEQYF. CDR3 DNA sequence: TGTGCCAGCAGCGTCGGGACAGGAGGTTTTCACTACGAGCAGTACTTC.

The chain has TRBV20-1 and TRBJ1-1; no definite D call. CDR1 and CDR2 (germline): DFQATT, SNEGSKA (reference sequence). The CDR3 is 10 amino acids. Trimming stripped 3 bases from V and 4 bases from J, with 3 bases between. Here the CDR3 reads CSASVTEAFF. CDR3 coding DNA: TGCAGTGCTAGCGTCACTGAAGCTTTCTTT.

The V call is TRBV5-5, the J call TRBJ2-7, with no clear D. Trimming shortened V by 3 bases and J by 3 bases, and 19 bases separated the two germline ends. The CDR3 is 16 amino acids. Germline lookup yields CDR1 SGHKS and CDR2 YYEKEE (reference sequence). The chain's CDR3 is CASSWGLERGFYEQYF. The CDR3 DNA reads TGTGCCAGCAGCTGGGGTCTGGAGCGCGGATTCTACGAGCAGTACTTC.

The rearrangement uses TRBV18 and TRBJ2-7, with a possible D match to TRBD2 (6 bases). From germline, CDR1 is KGHSH and CDR2 LQKENI. Trimming took off 3 bases at V and 2 bases at J, with 11 bases between the two ends. CDR3 length: 14 amino acids. The CDR3 coding sequence is TGTGCCAGCTCACCCCGGGGGAGGACCTACGAGCAGTACTTC. This translates into CASSPRGRTYEQYF.

This clone has a handful of counts. The chain employs TRBV23-1 and TRBJ2-7; D tentatively fits TRBD1 or TRBD2 (5 bases each). TRBV23-1 is classed as an ORF, of uncertain function. Deletions cut 1 base from V and 2 bases from J, with 12 bases between. This CDR3 is 15 amino acids long. The CDR3 here is CASSQLGDGPYEQYF. DNA of the CDR3: TGCGCCAGCAGTCAATTGGGGGACGGCCCCTACGAGCAGTACTTC.

For the CDR3, the DNA is TGTGCCAGCAGCTTAGTGGCTAGCGGGAGTGACGAGCAGTACTTC. It encodes CASSLVASGSDEQYF. This sequence joins TRBV7-9 and TRBJ2-7, with 10 nucleotides matching TRBD2. This CDR3 contains 15 residues. Germline V gives CDR1 SEHNR, CDR2 FQNEAQ (reference sequence). Unmatched junction bases numbered 5, after V lost 1 base and J lost 5 bases.

In its sample, this clone was seen a few times. The chain recombines TRBV7-2 with TRBJ2-7; D is unclear. Germline V gene data show CDR1 as SGHTA and CDR2 as FQGNSA. Trimming took off 4 bases at V and 2 bases at J, with 3 bases between the two ends. The CDR3 runs 11 residues. The CDR3 sequence is CASSSTYEQYF. As DNA, the CDR3 is TGTGCCAGCAGCTCAACCTACGAGCAGTACTTC.

The chain links TRBV27 to TRBJ2-1; no clear D gene. The CDR3 contains 13 residues. CDR1 is MNHEY and CDR2 is SMNVEV in the germline V gene (reference sequence). The germline V and J ends were trimmed by 2 bases and 5 bases, with 7 bases remaining between them. CDR3 bases: TGTGCCAGCAGTTTAAGCAGAGACAATGAGCAGTTCTTC. Translating gives CASSLSRDNEQFF.